This T cell receptor beta chain was captured in a study of beta chain features in type 1 diabetes. Overall study findings and caveats: More deletions and fewer insertions at VDJ junctions were seen in type 1 diabetes patients. Relative to healthy donors, patients appeared to have naive, central memory and Treg TCRB repertoires that were more similar.

Reverse transcription of all isolated RNA meant that expressed TCRB transcripts were sequenced. Data came from immunoSEQ multiplex PCR; TCRdb stores just in-frame clones and leaves some out. The sample holds around 310,000 clones, about 11% seen once. Using CD45RO/CCR7/CD25/CD127/CD95/CD27, CD4+ naive, central memory, regulatory and stem cell-like memory cells were sorted. Germline trimming cut 5 bases from V and 0 bases from J; bases unmatched to any gene: 9. Germline CDR1 reads SQVTM; CDR2 reads ANQGSEA. CDR3 length: 16 amino acids. The table lists this clone with a few counts. As yet, its antigen is unknown.

The source material was naive CD4+ T cells from blood. The TCR was taken from a woman under 40 in good health. J is TRBJ1-1 and V is TRBV29-1; 10 bases fit TRBD1. The CDR3, as DNA: TGCAGCGTTTTTGACAGGGGGCTGGGTATGAACACTGAAGCTTTCTTT. As protein: CSVFDRGLGMNTEAFF.